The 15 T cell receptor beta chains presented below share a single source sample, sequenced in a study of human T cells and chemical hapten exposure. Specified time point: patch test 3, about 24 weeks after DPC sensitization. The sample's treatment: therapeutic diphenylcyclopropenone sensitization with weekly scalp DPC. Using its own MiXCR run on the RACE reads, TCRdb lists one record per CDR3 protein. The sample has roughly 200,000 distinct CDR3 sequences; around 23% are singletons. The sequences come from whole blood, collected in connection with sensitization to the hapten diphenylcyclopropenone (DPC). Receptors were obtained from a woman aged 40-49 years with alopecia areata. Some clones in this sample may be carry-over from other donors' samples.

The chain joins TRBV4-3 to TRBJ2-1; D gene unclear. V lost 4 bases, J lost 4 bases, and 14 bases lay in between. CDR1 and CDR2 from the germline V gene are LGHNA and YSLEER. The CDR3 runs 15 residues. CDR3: CASSPELQLYNEQFF. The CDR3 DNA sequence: TGCGCCAGCAGCCCAGAGTTACAGTTGTACAATGAGCAGTTCTTC.

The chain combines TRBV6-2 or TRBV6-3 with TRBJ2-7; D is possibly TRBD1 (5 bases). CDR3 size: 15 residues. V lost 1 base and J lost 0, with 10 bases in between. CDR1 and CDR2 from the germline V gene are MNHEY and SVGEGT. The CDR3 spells CASSYLQANSYEQYF. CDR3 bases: TGTGCCAGCAGTTACTTACAGGCGAACTCCTACGAGCAGTACTTC.

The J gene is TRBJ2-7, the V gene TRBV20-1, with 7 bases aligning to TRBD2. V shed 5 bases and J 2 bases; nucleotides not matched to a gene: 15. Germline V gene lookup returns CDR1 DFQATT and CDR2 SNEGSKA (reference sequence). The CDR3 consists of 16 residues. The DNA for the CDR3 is TGCAGTGCTGGAGGCCGCGGGGGTCGGGGAACCTACGAGCAGTACTTC. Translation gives CSAGGRGGRGTYEQYF.

The CDR3 sequence: CASSLRQAYNEQFF. CDR3 nucleotides: TGTGCCAGCAGTTTAAGACAGGCCTACAATGAGCAGTTCTTC. The chain has TRBV12-3 or TRBV12-4 and TRBJ2-1; TRBD1 might be the D (6 bases). CDR3 length: 14 residues. V was trimmed by 2 bases and J by 2 bases, leaving 7 bases between them.

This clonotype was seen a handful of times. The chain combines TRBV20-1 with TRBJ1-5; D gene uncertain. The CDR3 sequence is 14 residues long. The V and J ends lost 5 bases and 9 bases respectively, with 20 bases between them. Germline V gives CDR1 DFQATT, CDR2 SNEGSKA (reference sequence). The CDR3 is CSAVYRSAPGPQHF. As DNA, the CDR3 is TGCAGTGCTGTATACCGCTCTGCTCCAGGGCCCCAGCATTTT.

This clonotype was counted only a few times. This chain's CDR3 is CASSPAGGPSEQYF. The CDR3 coding sequence is TGCGCCAGCAGCCCAGCGGGAGGGCCCAGCGAGCAGTACTTC. The chain recombines TRBV4-1 with TRBJ2-7; 10 bases are a match to TRBD2. This CDR3 contains 14 residues. Germline V CDR1 and CDR2: MGHRA, YSYEKL. With 4 bases clipped from V and 6 bases from J, the junction kept 6 bases outside the gene matches.

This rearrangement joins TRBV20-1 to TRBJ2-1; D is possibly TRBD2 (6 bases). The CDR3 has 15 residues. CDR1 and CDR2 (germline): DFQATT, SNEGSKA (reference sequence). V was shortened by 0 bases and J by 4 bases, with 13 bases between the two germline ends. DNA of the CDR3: TGCAGTGCTAGAGACCCCAGTGGGACTTACAATGAGCAGTTCTTC. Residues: CSARDPSGTYNEQFF.

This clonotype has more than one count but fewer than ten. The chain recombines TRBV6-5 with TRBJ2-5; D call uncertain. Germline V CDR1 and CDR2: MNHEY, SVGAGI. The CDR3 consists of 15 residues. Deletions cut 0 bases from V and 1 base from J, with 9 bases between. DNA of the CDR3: TGTGCCAGCAGTTACTCGGGCCTTACCCAAGAGACCCAGTACTTC. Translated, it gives CASSYSGLTQETQYF.

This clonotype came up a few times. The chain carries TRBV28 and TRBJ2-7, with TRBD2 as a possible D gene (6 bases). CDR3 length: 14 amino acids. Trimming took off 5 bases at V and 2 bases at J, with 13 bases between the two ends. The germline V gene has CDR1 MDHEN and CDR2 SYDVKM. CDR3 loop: CASSGGTGAYEQYF. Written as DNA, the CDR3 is TGTGCCAGCAGTGGCGGGACCGGAGCCTACGAGCAGTACTTC.

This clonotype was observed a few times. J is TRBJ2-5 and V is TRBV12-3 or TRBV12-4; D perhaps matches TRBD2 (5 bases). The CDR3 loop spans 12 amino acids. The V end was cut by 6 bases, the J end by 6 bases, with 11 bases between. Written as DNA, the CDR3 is TGTGCCAGCAGCTTGGGGAGAAAGACCCAGTACTTC. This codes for CASSLGRKTQYF.

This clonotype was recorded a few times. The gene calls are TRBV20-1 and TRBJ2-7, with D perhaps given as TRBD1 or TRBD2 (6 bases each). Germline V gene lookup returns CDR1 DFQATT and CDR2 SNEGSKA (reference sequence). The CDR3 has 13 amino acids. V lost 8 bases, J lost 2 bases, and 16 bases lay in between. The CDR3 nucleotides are TGCAGTCTCAACAACGGGGGCACCTACGAGCAGTACTTC. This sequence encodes CSLNNGGTYEQYF.

This CDR3 reads CASSPTGREQFF. The CDR3 nucleotides read TGTGCCAGCAGCCCTACAGGGCGTGAGCAGTTCTTC. The gene calls are TRBV25-1 and TRBJ2-1, with D possibly TRBD1 on 6 matching bases. The germline V and J ends were trimmed by 6 bases and 9 bases, with 12 bases remaining between them. The CDR3 is 12 residues long. Looked up from germline, CDR1 is MGHDK and CDR2 is SYGVNS. Full variable domain (remainder filled in from reference TRBV25-1 and TRBJ2-1): EADIYQTPRYLVIGTGKKITLECSQTMGHDKMYWYQQDPGMELHLIHYSYGVNSTEKGDLSSESTVSRIRTEHFPLTLESARPSHTSQYLCASSPTGREQFFGPGTRLTVL.

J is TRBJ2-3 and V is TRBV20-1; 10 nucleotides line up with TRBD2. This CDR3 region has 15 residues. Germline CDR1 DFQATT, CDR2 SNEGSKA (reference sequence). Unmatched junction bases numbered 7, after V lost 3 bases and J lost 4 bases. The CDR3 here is CSARGASGSADTQYF. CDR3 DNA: TGCAGTGCTAGGGGCGCTAGCGGGAGCGCAGATACGCAGTATTTT.

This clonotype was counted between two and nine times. CDR3 sequence: CASSLSITGVSPLHF. The DNA of the CDR3 is TGTGCCAGCAGTTTATCGATCACAGGGGTCTCACCCCTCCACTTT. The V gene is TRBV27, the J gene TRBJ1-6, with 7 bases lining up with TRBD1. Germline V gene lookup returns CDR1 MNHEY and CDR2 SMNVEV (reference sequence). The CDR3 loop spans 15 amino acids. Losses at the gene ends were 0 bases for V and 10 bases for J; bases not matched to a gene: 6.

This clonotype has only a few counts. The chain's CDR3 is CASSASGLTIYNEQFF. CDR3 coding DNA: TGTGCCAGCAGCGCCAGTGGACTGACCATCTACAATGAGCAGTTCTTC. This chain joins TRBV9 and TRBJ2-1; weak D call: TRBD2 (5 bases). V lost 3 bases and J lost 3, with 16 bases in between. CDR3 length: 16 residues. Germline-derived CDR1 and CDR2 are SGDLS and YYNGEE.